This TCR beta chain was observed in a study of T cell changes during pregnancy in multiple sclerosis. Assay used: immunoSEQ multiplex PCR; TCRdb lists only in-frame clones, some missing. The sample has 60,000 to 85,000 clones, 80% to 95% seen once. This sequence was found in a female donor in good health, enrolled as a control in a pregnancy study. The sample was peripheral blood, taken after pregnancy.

The CDR3 spells CASSLPTTNEKLFF. The CDR3 region has the DNA TGTGCCAGCAGTTTACCCACAACTAATGAAAAACTGTTTTTT. The chain is built from TRBV28 and TRBJ1-4; no clear D gene. The CDR3 consists of 14 residues. CDR1 MDHEN and CDR2 SYDVKM come from the germline V gene. V lost 2 bases and J 0 bases, leaving 4 bases between the germline ends. Combining the CDR3 with reference TRBV28 and TRBJ1-4 gives the whole variable domain DVKVTQSSRYLVKRTGEKVFLECVQDMDHENMFWYRQDPGLGLRLIYFSYDVKMKEKGDIPEGYSVSREKKERFSLILESASTNQTSMYLCASSLPTTNEKLFFGSGTQLSVL.